This TCR beta chain was documented in a study of naive and memory T cell subsets. Germline V gene data show CDR1 as SGHRS and CDR2 as YFSETQ. Trimming left V 1 base short and J 5 bases short, with 7 bases between. The CDR3 totals 13 residues. Described treatment: skin biopsy from PPD injection site in Mantoux-positive individual. Unsorted total RNA, roughly 1 to 1000 ng, was DNase treated before reverse transcription. Blood and skin TCR RNA was reverse transcribed with alpha and beta constant primers. Each CDR3 protein gets one entry after TCRdb re-called the UMI-ligation and nested PCR reads with MiXCR. Of 18,000 or so distinct CDR3 sequences listed, approximately 9.7% were seen once; the top ten hold almost 7%.

The sample in question was skin, obtained from a tuberculin skin test site. This clonotype was sampled from an adult in good health. The rearrangement links TRBV5-1 to TRBJ1-5; no clear D gene. CDR3 DNA sequence: TGCGCCAGCAGCTTGTACGGGGATCAGCCCCAGCATTTT. This translates into CASSLYGDQPQHF.